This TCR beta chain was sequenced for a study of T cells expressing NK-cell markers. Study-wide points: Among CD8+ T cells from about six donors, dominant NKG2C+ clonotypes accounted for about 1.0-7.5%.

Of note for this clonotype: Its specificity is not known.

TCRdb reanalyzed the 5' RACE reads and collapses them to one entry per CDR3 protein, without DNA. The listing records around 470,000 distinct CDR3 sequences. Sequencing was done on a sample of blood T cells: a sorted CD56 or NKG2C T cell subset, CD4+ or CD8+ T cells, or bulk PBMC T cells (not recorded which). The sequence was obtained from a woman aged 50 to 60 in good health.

CDR3: CASSPSGQGNQPQHF. The chain couples TRBV12-3 or TRBV12-4 to TRBJ1-5; TCRdb reports TRBD1, a call that lacks DNA to check it against. The CDR3 consists of 15 residues.